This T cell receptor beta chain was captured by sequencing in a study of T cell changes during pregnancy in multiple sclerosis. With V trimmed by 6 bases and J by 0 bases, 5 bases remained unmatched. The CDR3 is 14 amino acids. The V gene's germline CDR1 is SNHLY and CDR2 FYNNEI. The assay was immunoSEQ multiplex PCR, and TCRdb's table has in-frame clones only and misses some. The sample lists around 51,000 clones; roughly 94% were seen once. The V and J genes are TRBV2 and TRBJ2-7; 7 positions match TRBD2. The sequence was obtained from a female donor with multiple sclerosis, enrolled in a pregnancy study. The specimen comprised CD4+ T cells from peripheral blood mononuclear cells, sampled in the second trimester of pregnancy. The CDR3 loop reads CASSPAGYSYEQYF. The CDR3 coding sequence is TGTGCCAGCAGCCCAGCGGGGTACTCCTACGAGCAGTACTTC.